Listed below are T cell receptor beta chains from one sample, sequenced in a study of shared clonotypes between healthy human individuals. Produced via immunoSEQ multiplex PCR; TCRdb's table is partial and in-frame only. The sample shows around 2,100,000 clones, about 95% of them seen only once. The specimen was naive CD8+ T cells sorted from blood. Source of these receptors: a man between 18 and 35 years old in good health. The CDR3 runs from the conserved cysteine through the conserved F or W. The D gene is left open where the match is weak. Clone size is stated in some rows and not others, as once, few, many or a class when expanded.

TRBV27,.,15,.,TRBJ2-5,TGTGCCAGCAGTTCCAGAGACGGGAGAATAGAGACCCAGTACTTC,CASSSRDGRIETQYF
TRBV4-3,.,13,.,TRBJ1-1,TGCGCCAGCAGCACTACAGGAATCACTGAAGCTTTCTTT,CASSTTGITEAFF
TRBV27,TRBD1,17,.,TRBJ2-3,TGTGCCAGCAGTTCCCCGTCGACAGGGACGTTCACAGATACGCAGTATTTT,CASSSPSTGTFTDTQYF
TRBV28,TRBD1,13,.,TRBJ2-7,TGTGCCACCCTTGGGACAGGGTGGGACGAGCAGTACTTC,CATLGTGWDEQYF
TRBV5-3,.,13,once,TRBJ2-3,TGTGCCAGAAGCTTGGCCCCGACAGATACGCAGTATTTT,CARSLAPTDTQYF
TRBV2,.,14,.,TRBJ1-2,TGTGCCAGCAGTGTTAAAGGAGTCGGGTATGGCTACACCTTC,CASSVKGVGYGYTF
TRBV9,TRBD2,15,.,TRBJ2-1,TGTGCCAGCAGCGGCCGACTAGCGGGAGTCAATGAGCAGTTCTTC,CASSGRLAGVNEQFF
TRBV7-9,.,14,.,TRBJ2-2,TGTGCCAGCAGCTTAGGAGGTACCGCCGGGGAGCTGTTTTTT,CASSLGGTAGELFF
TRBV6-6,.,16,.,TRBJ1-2,TGTGCCAGCAGTTACCCTCGGGACGGGAACGACTATGGCTACACCTTC,CASSYPRDGNDYGYTF
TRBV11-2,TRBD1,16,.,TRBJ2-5,TGTGCCAGCAGCTCTACTTGGACAGGGGGCTTGGAGACCCAGTACTTC,CASSSTWTGGLETQYF
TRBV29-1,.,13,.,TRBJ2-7,TGCAGCGTTGATACAGGCGGCTCCTACGAGCAGTACTTC,CSVDTGGSYEQYF
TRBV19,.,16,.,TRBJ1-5,TGTGCCAGTAGTAAAGTTGGGGGAAATAGCAATCAGCCCCAGCATTTT,CASSKVGGNSNQPQHF
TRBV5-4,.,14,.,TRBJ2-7,TGTGCCAGCAGCTCAACAGGGAGCTCCTACGAGCAGTACTTC,CASSSTGSSYEQYF
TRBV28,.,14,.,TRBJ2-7,TGTGCCAGCAGTTGGCAGGGATTGGCCTACGAGCAGTACTTC,CASSWQGLAYEQYF
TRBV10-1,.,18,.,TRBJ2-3,TGCGCCAGCAGTGATGATTGGGGGCCAGCGACTAGCACAGATACGCAGTATTTT,CASSDDWGPATSTDTQYF
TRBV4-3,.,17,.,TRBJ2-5,TGCGCCAGCAGCCAAGATCGCTGGCTAGCGTCTCAAGAGACCCAGTACTTC,CASSQDRWLASQETQYF
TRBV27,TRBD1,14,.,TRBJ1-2,TGTGCCAGCAGTTCGACAGGGGGGAACTATGGCTACACCTTC,CASSSTGGNYGYTF
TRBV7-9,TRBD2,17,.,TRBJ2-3,TGTGCCAGCAGCTTAAGTCTAGCGGGAGTCCCGACAGATACGCAGTATTTT,CASSLSLAGVPTDTQYF
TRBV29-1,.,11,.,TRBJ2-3,TGCAGCGTTGCGGGGGAGGATACGCAGTATTTT,CSVAGEDTQYF
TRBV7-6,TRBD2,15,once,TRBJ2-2,TGTGCCAGCAGGATCGGGACTAGCGGGACGGGGGAGCTGTTTTTT,CASRIGTSGTGELFF
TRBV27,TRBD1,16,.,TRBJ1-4,TGTGCCAGCAGTTTAGGGGCCGGGACAGGGGGCGAAAAACTGTTTTTT,CASSLGAGTGGEKLFF
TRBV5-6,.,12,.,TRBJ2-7,TGTGCCAGCAGCTTGGAAGGCTACGAGCAGTACTTC,CASSLEGYEQYF
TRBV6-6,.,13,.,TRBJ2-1,TGTGCCAGCAGTGGAGGGTCCTACAATGAGCAGTTCTTC,CASSGGSYNEQFF
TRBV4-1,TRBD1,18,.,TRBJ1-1,TGCGCCAGCAGCCATCAACCGGGACAGGGCCGCTTATGGACTGAAGCTTTCTTT,CASSHQPGQGRLWTEAFF
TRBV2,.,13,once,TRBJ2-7,TGTGCTCTTATCCCGGTAGACTCCTACGAGCAGTACTTC,CALIPVDSYEQYF
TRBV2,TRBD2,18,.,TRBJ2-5,TGTGCCAGCAGTGAAGCAGATGAGGCTAGCGGGGATCAAGAGACCCAGTACTTC,CASSEADEASGDQETQYF
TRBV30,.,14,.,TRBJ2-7,TGTGCCTGGAGTGTACACGTAGGGGTTTACGAGCAGTACTTC,CAWSVHVGVYEQYF
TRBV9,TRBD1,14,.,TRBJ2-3,TGTGCCAGCAGCGTAGAAGAGGGGGCGGCTACGCAGTATTTT,CASSVEEGAATQYF
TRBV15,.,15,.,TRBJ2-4,TGTGCCACCAGCAGAGATTGGGGCCAGGGGCACATTCAGTACTTC,CATSRDWGQGHIQYF
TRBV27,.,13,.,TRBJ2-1,TGTGCCAGCAGTTTAATTGACCACAATGAGCAGTTCTTC,CASSLIDHNEQFF
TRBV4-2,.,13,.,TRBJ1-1,TGTGCCAGCAGCGGGGGCCCGAACACTGAAGCTTTCTTT,CASSGGPNTEAFF
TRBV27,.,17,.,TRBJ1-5,TGTGCCAGCAGTCCCTTGGGGGGCTGGAGTAGCAATCAGCCCCAGCATTTT,CASSPLGGWSSNQPQHF
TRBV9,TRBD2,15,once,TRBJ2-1,TGTGCCAGCAGCTCCTCGCTAGCGGGAGGAGATGAGCAGTTCTTC,CASSSSLAGGDEQFF
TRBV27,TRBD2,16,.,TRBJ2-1,TGTGCCAGCAGTTTATCGACTAGCGGGAGTAGGAATGAGCAGTTCTTC,CASSLSTSGSRNEQFF
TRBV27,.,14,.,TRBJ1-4,TGTGCCAGCAGTACACAGGGAAGTTTAGAAAAACTGTTTTTT,CASSTQGSLEKLFF
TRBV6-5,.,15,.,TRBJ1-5,TGTGCCAGCAGTTACTCTTTGGGGGCCGGGCAGCCCCAGCATTTT,CASSYSLGAGQPQHF
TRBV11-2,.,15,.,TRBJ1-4,TGTGCCAGCAGCTTAGGGGTCGTAATGGGTGAAAAACTGTTTTTT,CASSLGVVMGEKLFF
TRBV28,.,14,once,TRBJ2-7,TGTGCCAGCAGTTTCCGGCTGGGGGCGGGCGAGCAGTACTTC,CASSFRLGAGEQYF
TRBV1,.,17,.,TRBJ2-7,TGCACCAGCAGCCAACCTACTAGCGGGCCCCTCCTCCTCCAGCAGTACTTC,CTSSQPTSGPLLLQQYF
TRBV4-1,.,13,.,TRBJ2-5,TGCGCCAGCAGCCAAGCGACACAAGAGACCCAGTACTTC,CASSQATQETQYF
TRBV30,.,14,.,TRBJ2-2,TGTGCCTGGGGTCCAGGGCGGGTAACCGGGGAGCTGTTTTTT,CAWGPGRVTGELFF
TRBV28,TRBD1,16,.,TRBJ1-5,TGTGCCAGCAGTTCCGACAGGGAGAGTAGCGATCAGCCCCAGCATTTT,CASSSDRESSDQPQHF
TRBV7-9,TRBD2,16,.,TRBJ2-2,TGTGCCAGCACCGCGGGACTAGCGGGAGGAATCGGGGAGCTGTTTTTT,CASTAGLAGGIGELFF
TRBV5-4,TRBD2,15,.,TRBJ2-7,TGTGCCAGCAGCTTGAGTAGCGGGGCCTCCTACGAGCAGTACTTC,CASSLSSGASYEQYF
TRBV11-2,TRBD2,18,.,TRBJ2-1,TGTGCCAGCAGCTTAGAGGGACTAGCGGGGGGGCCTTGGAATGAGCAGTTCTTC,CASSLEGLAGGPWNEQFF
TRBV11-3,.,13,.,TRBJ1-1,TGTGCCAGCAGCTTAGGGGTAAACACTGAAGCTTTCTTT,CASSLGVNTEAFF
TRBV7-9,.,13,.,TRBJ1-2,TGTGCCAGCAGCTTAGGTCAGGGCTATGGCTACACCTTC,CASSLGQGYGYTF
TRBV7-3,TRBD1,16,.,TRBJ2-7,TGTGCCAGCAGCTTAGGACGACAGGGGGCGCCCGACGAGCAGTACTTC,CASSLGRQGAPDEQYF
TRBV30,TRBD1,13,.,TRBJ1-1,TGTGCCTGGAGTGTAGGACAGGGGCCTGAAGCTTTCTTT,CAWSVGQGPEAFF
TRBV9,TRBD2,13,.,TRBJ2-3,TGTGCCAGCAGCGCCGTTAGCGGGAGTGGGCAGTATTTT,CASSAVSGSGQYF
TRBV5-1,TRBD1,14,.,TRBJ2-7,TGCGCCAGCAGCACCCGACAGGGGGCCTACGAGCAGTACTTC,CASSTRQGAYEQYF
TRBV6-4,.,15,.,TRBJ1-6,TGTGCCAGCCCCCCGGGCTTGCCCTATAATTCACCCCTCCACTTT,CASPPGLPYNSPLHF
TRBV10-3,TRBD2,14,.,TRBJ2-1,TGTGCCGCCCAGACTAGCGGGGCTTACAATGAGCAGTTCTTC,CAAQTSGAYNEQFF
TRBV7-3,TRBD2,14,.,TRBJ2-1,TGTGCCAGCAGTCCCGGGACTAGCGGCAATGAGCAGTTCTTC,CASSPGTSGNEQFF
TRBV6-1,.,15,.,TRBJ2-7,TGTGCCAGCAGTGAAGCGCTTCTGGGGGTCCGCGAGCAGTACTTC,CASSEALLGVREQYF
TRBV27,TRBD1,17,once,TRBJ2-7,TGTGCCAGCAGTCCAATAAAAACAGGGGGTGCCACCTACGAGCAGTACTTC,CASSPIKTGGATYEQYF